Below are 25 T cell receptor beta chains sequenced from a single sample in a study of shared clonotypes between healthy human individuals. CD45RO negativity and positive selection for CCR7 defined naive CD8 cells, a population that excluded terminally differentiated effector memory CD45RA+ cells. Clones were sequenced by immunoSEQ multiplex PCR, and TCRdb holds only the in-frame ones, with some missing. This sample has 2 million or so clones; 85% to 95% occur once, and the top ten carry about 1.1%. The sequenced sample consisted of naive CD8+ T cells sorted from blood. The receptors originated from a man in his late teens or twenties in good health.

To note about this clone: The identical CDR3 is also encoded by other nucleotide sequences in the sample. V gene TRBV9 combines with J gene TRBJ2-5, with a possible D match to TRBD2 (5 bases). V was pared by 0 bases and J by 2 bases, with 8 bases between. Germline-derived CDR1 and CDR2 are SGDLS and YYNGEE. The CDR3 runs to 14 residues. CDR3 DNA sequence: TGTGCCAGCAGCGTAGCCGGGGTACAAGAGACCCAGTACTTC. It is translated as CASSVAGVQETQYF.

The chain couples TRBV5-1 to TRBJ2-1; D tentatively reads TRBD1 or TRBD2 (6 bases each). This CDR3 has 12 residues. The V gene's germline CDR1 is SGHRS and CDR2 YFSETQ. V was pared by 2 bases and J by 8 bases, with 8 bases between. CDR3 nucleotide sequence: TGCGCCAGCAGCTTCGGGGGCGATGAGCAGTTCTTC. Protein sequence: CASSFGGDEQFF.

The chain links TRBV4-3 to TRBJ2-1; either TRBD1 or TRBD2 may fit D (5 bases each). V lost 0 bases to trimming and J lost 4 bases, with 10 bases between them. Per germline, CDR1 LGHNA and CDR2 YSLEER. There are 15 residues in the CDR3. CDR3 DNA: TGCGCCAGCAGCCAAGACCGGGGCAGATACAATGAGCAGTTCTTC. Its protein is CASSQDRGRYNEQFF.

The chain uses TRBV5-1 and TRBJ2-1; 10 bases fit TRBD2. The germline CDR1 and CDR2 sequences are SGHRS and YFSETQ. Trimming at V came to 0 bases and at J to 8 bases, leaving 5 bases not matched to a gene. This CDR3 is built from 15 residues. The CDR3 region is CASSLEAGGVDEQFF. Written as DNA, the CDR3 is TGCGCCAGCAGCTTGGAAGCGGGAGGGGTGGATGAGCAGTTCTTC.

The chain recombines TRBV7-2 with TRBJ1-1; D is perhaps TRBD1 (5 bases). V was trimmed by 5 bases and J by 3 bases, leaving 16 bases between them. This CDR3 comprises 15 residues. Germline assignment: CDR1 SGHTA and CDR2 FQGNSA. CDR3 residues: CASSPGGLLDTEAFF. In DNA, the CDR3 is TGTGCCAGCAGCCCTGGGGGTCTTTTGGACACTGAAGCTTTCTTT.

This rearrangement joins TRBV9 to TRBJ2-1; D is unclear. The V end lost 1 base, the J end lost 10 bases, and 18 bases lay between the germline ends. Germline values: CDR1 SGDLS, CDR2 YYNGEE. This CDR3 has 15 residues. CDR3 DNA sequence: TGTGCCAGCAGCGTACTGAGTCCCCAATGTCGAGAGCAGTTCTTC. Its translation is CASSVLSPQCREQFF.

The J gene is TRBJ2-5, the V gene TRBV7-9; 9 nucleotides align to TRBD2. The CDR3 has 15 residues. In germline, CDR1 is SEHNR, CDR2 FQNEAQ (reference sequence). Trimming removed 5 bases from V and 2 bases from J; junction bases left unmatched: 6. CDR3 sequence reads: CASSHWTSVQETQYF. CDR3 nucleotide sequence: TGTGCCAGCAGCCACTGGACTAGCGTACAAGAGACCCAGTACTTC. The whole variable domain, remainder taken from reference TRBV7-9 and TRBJ2-5, is DTGVSQNPRHKITKRGQNVTFRCDPISEHNRLYWYRQTLGQGPEFLTYFQNEAQLEKSRLLSDRFSAERPKGSFSTLEIQRTEQGDSAMYLCASSHWTSVQETQYFGPGTRLLVL.

The chain carries TRBV10-3 and TRBJ2-3; D remains unclear. The CDR3 extends over 14 amino acids. V lost 3 bases, J lost 1 base, and 8 bases lay in between. Germline CDR1 reads ENHRY; CDR2 reads SYGVKD. DNA of the CDR3: TGTGCCATCAGTGACTCCCTCGGCACAGATACGCAGTATTTT. Amino acids: CAISDSLGTDTQYF.

This clone was counted only a few times. The chain links TRBV10-3 to TRBJ1-2, with D uncertain. Trimming stripped 3 bases from V and 2 bases from J, with 10 bases between. The CDR3 is made up of 14 amino acids. CDR1 is ENHRY and CDR2 is SYGVKD in the germline V gene. This CDR3 is CAISDSLQNYGYTF. The CDR3 DNA is TGTGCCATCAGTGATTCCCTACAGAACTATGGCTACACCTTC.

The genes are TRBV4-3 and TRBJ2-7, with D hard to call. Trimming left V 0 bases short and J 3 bases short, with 9 bases between. This CDR3 contains 14 residues. Per germline, CDR1 LGHNA and CDR2 YSLEER. The chain's CDR3 is CASSQDLGLYEQYF. The CDR3 DNA follows: TGCGCCAGCAGCCAAGATTTGGGCCTCTACGAGCAGTACTTC.

V usage is TRBV4-1 and J usage is TRBJ2-1; the match to TRBD2 covers 10 bases. The CDR3 contains 17 residues. Unmatched junction bases numbered 9, after V lost 2 bases and J lost 5 bases. Germline CDR1 reads MGHRA; CDR2 reads YSYEKL. The CDR3 nucleotides are TGCGCCAGCAGCCAAACGCCGAGGACTAGCGGACACAATGAGCAGTTCTTC. The encoded protein is CASSQTPRTSGHNEQFF.

This CDR3 is CASSPQGRSYEQYF. The CDR3 DNA follows: TGTGCCAGCAGCCCACAGGGGAGGTCCTACGAGCAGTACTTC. The V and J genes are TRBV14 and TRBJ2-7, with a weak D call TRBD1 (7 bases). Germline values: CDR1 SGHDN, CDR2 FVKESK. Trimming took off 4 bases at V and 1 base at J, with 11 bases between the two ends. The CDR3 consists of 14 residues.

This rearrangement joins TRBV11-3 to TRBJ2-5; TRBD2 agrees at 8 bases. Germline V gene lookup returns CDR1 SGHNT and CDR2 YENEEA. V trimming: 1 base; J trimming: 5 bases; junction bases outside the gene matches: 6. This CDR3 is built from 15 residues. The CDR3 DNA follows: TGTGCCAGCAGCTTAGGATCGGGAGGGCCGGAGACCCAGTACTTC. Encoded protein: CASSLGSGGPETQYF.

On this clone itself: The identical CDR3 is also encoded by other nucleotide sequences in the sample. This chain joins TRBV18 and TRBJ2-7; D unresolved. The V gene lost 3 bases and the J gene lost 2 bases, with 11 bases spanning the gap. Per the germline V gene, CDR1 is KGHSH and CDR2 is LQKENI. The CDR3 consists of 14 residues. CDR3 protein: CASSPPADTYEQYF. The CDR3 DNA follows: TGTGCCAGCTCACCCCCAGCAGATACCTACGAGCAGTACTTC.

The chain employs TRBV4-3 and TRBJ2-1; 10 nucleotides line up with TRBD2. The length of the CDR3 is 17 residues. Germline values: CDR1 LGHNA, CDR2 YSLEER. V was clipped by 0 bases and J by 7 bases; unmatched bases: 9. The CDR3 here is CASSQDREREGPNEQFF. CDR3 DNA: TGCGCCAGCAGCCAAGATCGCGAGCGGGAGGGCCCGAATGAGCAGTTCTTC.

The chain has TRBV18 and TRBJ2-7, with a possible D match to TRBD1 (6 bases). Per germline, CDR1 KGHSH and CDR2 LQKENI. The CDR3 is 16 residues long. V was clipped by 2 bases and J by 3 bases, with 17 bases between them. CDR3 coding DNA: TGTGCCAGCTCACCAACCCCAGGGGTGGGATTCTACGAGCAGTACTTC. As protein: CASSPTPGVGFYEQYF. The full variable domain, in which reference TRBV18 and TRBJ2-7 provide the parts outside the CDR3, is NAGVMQNPRHLVRRRGQEARLRCSPMKGHSHVYWYRQLPEEGLKFMVYLQKENIIDESGMPKERFSAEFPKEGPSILRIQQVVRGDSAAYFCASSPTPGVGFYEQYFGPGTRLTVT.

The CDR3 region has the DNA TGTGCCAGCAGCTCGCTAGCGGATGAGCAGTTCTTC. Amino acid sequence: CASSSLADEQFF. V is TRBV7-9 and J is TRBJ2-1, with 7 bases matching TRBD2. Trimming took 4 bases from V and 8 from J; bases not matched to a gene: 2. The CDR3 is made up of 12 amino acids. Germline values: CDR1 SEHNR, CDR2 FQNEAQ (reference sequence).

The CDR3 loop is CASSLADFGTGANVLTF. The CDR3 coding sequence is TGTGCCAGCAGCTTAGCGGATTTCGGGACCGGGGCCAACGTCCTGACTTTC. The V gene is TRBV7-9, the J gene TRBJ2-6; D is perhaps TRBD1 or TRBD2 (5 bases each). The CDR3 has 17 amino acids. In germline, CDR1 is SEHNR, CDR2 FQNEAQ (reference sequence). V lost 0 bases and J lost 4, with 13 bases in between. The variable domain in full, with the rest retrieved from reference TRBV7-9 and TRBJ2-6, is DTGVSQNPRHKITKRGQNVTFRCDPISEHNRLYWYRQTLGQGPEFLTYFQNEAQLEKSRLLSDRFSAERPKGSFSTLEIQRTEQGDSAMYLCASSLADFGTGANVLTFGAGSRLTVL.

The chain's CDR3 is CASSLLTGINNSPLHF. The CDR3, as DNA: TGTGCCAGCAGCCTCCTGACAGGGATAAATAATTCACCCCTCCACTTT. The chain employs TRBV28 and TRBJ1-6, with 7 positions matching TRBD1. Germline-derived CDR1 and CDR2 are MDHEN and SYDVKM. The CDR3 covers 16 residues. V was clipped by 6 bases and J by 5 bases; unmatched bases: 10.

V is TRBV30 and J is TRBJ1-1, with D perhaps matching TRBD1 (5 bases). V was trimmed by 0 bases and J by 7 bases, leaving 9 bases between them. Germline V gives CDR1 GTSNPN, CDR2 SVGIG (reference sequence). The CDR3 extends over 12 amino acids. CDR3 region: CAWSVPRVEAFF. The CDR3 region has the DNA TGTGCCTGGAGTGTACCCAGGGTTGAAGCTTTCTTT.

The J gene is TRBJ2-5, the V gene TRBV5-4; TRBD1 is a possible D gene (6 bases). This CDR3 region has 16 residues. Germline CDR1 SGHNT, CDR2 YYREEE (reference sequence). The V and J ends lost 4 bases and 2 bases respectively, with 18 bases between them. The CDR3 DNA sequence: TGTGCCAGCAGCCCGGGATCCGGGACATTTCAAGAGACCCAGTACTTC. Translation: CASSPGSGTFQETQYF.

The chain carries TRBV27 and TRBJ2-7; 12 bases align to TRBD2. From germline, CDR1 is MNHEY and CDR2 SMNVEV (reference sequence). The CDR3 runs 15 residues. Trimming at V came to 6 bases and at J to 6 bases, leaving 9 bases not matched to a gene. The DNA for the CDR3 is TGTGCCAGCAGGATTTCTAGCGGGGGGGCCGTCGAGCAGTACTTC. Translation gives CASRISSGGAVEQYF.

This chain links TRBV13 with TRBJ1-6; 7 nucleotides align to TRBD1. The junction had 2 bases not matched to a gene; V was cut back by 5 bases and J by 7 bases. Germline assignment: CDR1 PRHDT and CDR2 FYEKMQ (reference sequence). The CDR3 has 13 residues. The CDR3 reads CASSGRGNSPLHF. CDR3 nucleotides: TGTGCCAGCAGCGGCAGGGGGAATTCACCCCTCCACTTT.

This chain connects TRBV19 to TRBJ1-1, with D perhaps TRBD1 (5 bases). CDR3 length: 13 amino acids. The V and J ends lost 4 bases and 4 bases respectively, with 10 bases between them. Looked up from germline, CDR1 is LNHDA and CDR2 is SQIVND (reference sequence). As DNA, the CDR3 is TGTGCCAGTAGTAACCAGGGACTCACTGAAGCTTTCTTT. This encodes CASSNQGLTEAFF.

V is TRBV19 and J is TRBJ2-6; D is undetermined. Per germline, CDR1 LNHDA and CDR2 SQIVND (reference sequence). V lost 6 bases and J lost 0, with 3 bases in between. This CDR3 spans 13 amino acids. The chain's CDR3 is CASRYSGANVLTF. The CDR3 DNA sequence: TGTGCCAGTAGGTACTCTGGGGCCAACGTCCTGACTTTC. Looking up the rest from reference TRBV19 and TRBJ2-6 gives the full variable domain: DGGITQSPKYLFRKEGQNVTLSCEQNLNHDAMYWYRQDPGQGLRLIYYSQIVNDFQKGDIAEGYSVSREKKESFPLTVTSAQKNPTAFYLCASRYSGANVLTFGAGSRLTVL.